This is a list of T cell receptor beta chains from one sample in a study of human T cells and chemical hapten exposure. TCRdb re-called the RACE reads through MiXCR, storing one row per CDR3 protein. The sample shows tens of thousands of distinct CDR3 sequences, around 9.5% of them seen only once. The material sequenced was whole blood, taken in connection with sensitization to the hapten diphenylcyclopropenone (DPC). These receptors all come from a man between 50 and 59 years old with alopecia areata. Some clones in this sample may be carry-over from other donors' samples. CDR3s include the opening cysteine and the closing phenylalanine or tryptophan. A D gene is named only where the DNA matches it firmly. Only some rows state a clone size, as once, few, many or a class for expanded clones.

DNA	CDR3	J	V	size	D
TGTGCCAGCTCACCACCGACCGCGACTAGCACAGATACGCAGTATTTT	CASSPPTATSTDTQYF	TRBJ2-3	TRBV18	-	-
TGTGCCAGCTCCGGACAGGGGGAGGGTGAGCAGTACTTC	CASSGQGEGEQYF	TRBJ2-7	TRBV2	few	TRBD1
TGCAGTGCTAGAGTAGGTTGGGGCACTGGGGCCAACGTCCTGACTTTC	CSARVGWGTGANVLTF	TRBJ2-6	TRBV20-1	-	-
TGTGCCAGTAACCAACAGATCAGGGGAGATTACGAGCAGTACTTC	CASNQQIRGDYEQYF	TRBJ2-7	TRBV19	-	-
TGTGCCAGCAGCCAAGTTAGCAGCGCTGAAGCTTTCTTT	CASSQVSSAEAFF	TRBJ1-1	TRBV3-1	-	-
TGCAGTGCTTCACTAACCGGGACTAGCGGGAGTATCGGTACGCAGTATTTT	CSASLTGTSGSIGTQYF	TRBJ2-3	TRBV20-1	few	TRBD2
TGTGCCAGCAGCGTATACGGTGAGACCACGGCCTCCTATGGCTACACCTTC	CASSVYGETTASYGYTF	TRBJ1-2	TRBV9	few	-
TGTGCCAGCAGTTTAGTAGCGGGAGGGCCCAATGAGCAGTTCTTC	CASSLVAGGPNEQFF	TRBJ2-1	TRBV12-3/TRBV12-4	few	TRBD2
TGTGCCAGTGGAGAGGGCAGGGGGCGATCAGATACGCAGTATTTT	CASGEGRGRSDTQYF	TRBJ2-3	TRBV19	few	TRBD1
TGCAGCGTTAATTCCGGGACAGGTAGTTTCTTC	CSVNSGTGSFF	TRBJ2-1	TRBV29-1	-	TRBD1
TGTGCCAGCAGTTTATTAGCAACGACGGGCTACGAGCAGTACTTC	CASSLLATTGYEQYF	TRBJ2-7	TRBV28	few	-
TGTGCCAGTAGATTAGCGAGGGGCTCCTACAATGAGCAGTTCTTC	CASRLARGSYNEQFF	TRBJ2-1	TRBV19	many	-
TGTGCCAGCAGCCGGTCGGGGCAAGAGACCCAGTACTTC	CASSRSGQETQYF	TRBJ2-5	TRBV7-2	many	-
TGTGCCAGCAGCTTCTTACCGGGACTAGCGGGAGGTGGGGTGCAGTACTTC	CASSFLPGLAGGGVQYF	TRBJ2-7	TRBV11-2	many	TRBD2
TGCAGCGTCCGACAGGGGGCTATGGACGAGCAGTACTTC	CSVRQGAMDEQYF	TRBJ2-7	TRBV29-1	many	TRBD1
TGCGCCAGCAGTTTAACCACAGGAGGGAGCAATGAGCAGTTCTTC	CASSLTTGGSNEQFF	TRBJ2-1	TRBV10-2	many	-
TGCGCCAGCAGCTTGGTGGGGAATCAGCCCCAGCATTTT	CASSLVGNQPQHF	TRBJ1-5	TRBV5-1	few	-
TGTGCCAGTTCTGGCGGGAGGAACACAGATACGCAGTATTTT	CASSGGRNTDTQYF	TRBJ2-3	TRBV19	-	TRBD2
TGTGCCTGGAGTGTACAAGGGACCTTTGAAAAACTGTTTTTT	CAWSVQGTFEKLFF	TRBJ1-4	TRBV30	few	-
TGTGCCAGCTCACAGTTAGCGGGAGGGGAAGATGAGCAGTTCTTC	CASSQLAGGEDEQFF	TRBJ2-1	TRBV18	few	TRBD2
TGTGCCATCAACGAAGCGGGTTCCCAGACCCAGTACTTC	CAINEAGSQTQYF	TRBJ2-5	TRBV28	-	-
TGTGCCAGCAGGACATCCGGGACTAGCGGGAGTTTCTCCTACAATGAGCAGTTCTTC	CASRTSGTSGSFSYNEQFF	TRBJ2-1	TRBV6-6	many	TRBD2
TGTGCCAGCACCCCCAGGGCGGGGCGGAGCACCGGGGAGCTGTTTTTT	CASTPRAGRSTGELFF	TRBJ2-2	TRBV6-5	-	-
TGCGCCAGCAGCTACGACCGGGACGGAGGATACAATGAGCAGTTCTTC	CASSYDRDGGYNEQFF	TRBJ2-1	TRBV5-1	many	-
TGTGCCAGCAGTTACAGGCCGCCTAGCGGGGGTTATGAGCAGTTCTTC	CASSYRPPSGGYEQFF	TRBJ2-1	TRBV6-5	many	TRBD2
TGTGCCAGCAGAACAACAGGGGGCGTAGAGACCCAGTACTTC	CASRTTGGVETQYF	TRBJ2-5	TRBV6-5	many	TRBD1
TGTGCCACCAGTGAACGGGACTGGCTTCAGCCCCAGCATTTT	CATSERDWLQPQHF	TRBJ1-5	TRBV24-1	few	-
TGTGCCAGCAGTTACAAGTCCTACGAGCAGTACTTC	CASSYKSYEQYF	TRBJ2-7	TRBV6-5	many	-
TGTGCCAGCAGCAAAGGGGGACAGGGGTCCACCGGGGAGCTGTTTTTT	CASSKGGQGSTGELFF	TRBJ2-2	TRBV7-7	many	TRBD1
TGTGCCAGCAGCGTAGCTGGACCAAGCACAGATACGCAGTATTTT	CASSVAGPSTDTQYF	TRBJ2-3	TRBV9	many	-
TGCGCCAGCAGTGAGTCAGCATCCCCCTATGGCTACACCTTC	CASSESASPYGYTF	TRBJ1-2	TRBV10-1	-	-
TGCGCCAGCAGCCTGTATTTTGAAGAGACCCAGTACTTC	CASSLYFEETQYF	TRBJ2-5	TRBV5-1	many	-
TGTGCCAGCAGTTTTCGGGCCCGTAGGCACCAAGAGACCCAGTACTTC	CASSFRARRHQETQYF	TRBJ2-5	TRBV28	many	-
TGTGCCAGCAGCCAGGGAGGGGAAGCCTACGAGCAGTACTTC	CASSQGGEAYEQYF	TRBJ2-7	TRBV3-1	-	TRBD2
TGTGCCAGCACTCATAGCGGGAGACGGACCGGGGAGCTGTTTTTT	CASTHSGRRTGELFF	TRBJ2-2	TRBV6-2/TRBV6-3	many	TRBD2
TGTGCCAGCAGTTTACTATTGAATCAGCCCCAGCATTTT	CASSLLLNQPQHF	TRBJ1-5	TRBV27	-	-
TGTGCCAGCAGTTTAGAGGGGGTAGCCAAAAACATTCAGTACTTC	CASSLEGVAKNIQYF	TRBJ2-4	TRBV28	-	-
TGCAGTGCTAGTCCCCAGGTCAAAGATACGCAGTATTTT	CSASPQVKDTQYF	TRBJ2-3	TRBV20-1	many	-
TGTGCCAGCAGTTTATATGGGGATTTAGACATTCAGTACTTC	CASSLYGDLDIQYF	TRBJ2-4	TRBV28	many	-
TGTGCCAGCAGTTTGGCGGCAGGGTTCTCTCACGAGCAGTACTTC	CASSLAAGFSHEQYF	TRBJ2-7	TRBV6-5	many	-
TGTGCCAGCAGTGAAGTTTCTAGGCAGTACTTC	CASSEVSRQYF	TRBJ2-7	TRBV2	-	-
TGTGCCAGCAGCCAGGGGACTGTCAATCAGCCCCAGCATTTT	CASSQGTVNQPQHF	TRBJ1-5	TRBV3-1	many	-
TGTGCCAGCAGCAAACGGACAGGCCAAGAGACCCAGTACTTC	CASSKRTGQETQYF	TRBJ2-5	TRBV11-2	many	TRBD1
TGTGCCAGCAGCTTAGAGGGCAGGGGAAACATTCAGTACTTC	CASSLEGRGNIQYF	TRBJ2-4	TRBV11-2	many	-
TGTGCCAGCAGCCAGGAGACAGGGCCCTATGGCTACACCTTC	CASSQETGPYGYTF	TRBJ1-2	TRBV3-1	many	TRBD1
TGCAGCGTTGGGGGGGACAGGGATCAGCCCCAGCATTTT	CSVGGDRDQPQHF	TRBJ1-5	TRBV29-1	-	TRBD1
TGCGCCAGCAGCTGGCAGCAGGGAGAGAATGAGCAGTTCTTC	CASSWQQGENEQFF	TRBJ2-1	TRBV5-1	few	-
TGCAGCGTGACGCAGGGGAAGAGAACACCGGGGAGCAGTTTTTTT	CSVTQGKRTPGSSFF	TRBJ2-2	TRBV29-1	-	-
TGTGCCAGCAGCTCCTCTTACTACGAGCAGTACTTC	CASSSSYYEQYF	TRBJ2-7	TRBV6-1	-	-
TGTGCCACCAGTGAGGGGACAGGGTTCACCGGGGAGCTGTTTTTT	CATSEGTGFTGELFF	TRBJ2-2	TRBV24-1	few	TRBD1
TGTGCCAGCAGTTCCCAAAAATTCGGGGACATTAGCAATCAGCCCCAGCATTTT	CASSSQKFGDISNQPQHF	TRBJ1-5	TRBV28	once	-
TGTGCCAGCAGCCAAGTAGCGGGAAGGGAGAATGAGCAGTTCTTC	CASSQVAGRENEQFF	TRBJ2-1	TRBV4-2	many	TRBD2
TGTGCCAGCAGCCACCGACTAGCGGGAGAGTTTAATGAGCAGTTCTTC	CASSHRLAGEFNEQFF	TRBJ2-1	TRBV7-9	many	TRBD2